This TCR beta chain was found in a study of cytomegalovirus exposure and HLA in healthy donors. The study, taken as a whole, reports: Looking again later, the authors saw that most CMV-associated TCR beta chains seemed HLA-restricted. A prior analysis recorded that most TCR beta V segments were productive about 87% or about 30% of the time. In a later analysis, compared with equally common non-associated chains, HLA-associated beta chains were more expanded.

This clone was detected only a few times. Its target is not known. The PCR used 60 Vbeta and 13 Jbeta primers. The method was immunoSEQ multiplex PCR; TCRdb's version includes in-frame clones alone and lacks a portion of them. This sample yields roughly 130,000 clones, of which around 65% are seen a single time; around 1.9% belongs to the top ten. Material for sequencing was PBMCs. This sequence was found in a male donor in good health and CMV-seronegative.

The CDR3 sequence: CASSSRGAEQFF. The CDR3 nucleotides read TGTGCCAGCAGCTCACGGGGGGCCGAGCAGTTCTTC. The rearrangement joins TRBV11-3 to TRBJ2-1; tentative D call: TRBD2 (7 bases). This CDR3 region has 12 residues. V gave up 4 bases and J gave up 10 bases, with 11 bases separating them. The germline V gene encodes CDR1 SGHNT and CDR2 YENEEA.